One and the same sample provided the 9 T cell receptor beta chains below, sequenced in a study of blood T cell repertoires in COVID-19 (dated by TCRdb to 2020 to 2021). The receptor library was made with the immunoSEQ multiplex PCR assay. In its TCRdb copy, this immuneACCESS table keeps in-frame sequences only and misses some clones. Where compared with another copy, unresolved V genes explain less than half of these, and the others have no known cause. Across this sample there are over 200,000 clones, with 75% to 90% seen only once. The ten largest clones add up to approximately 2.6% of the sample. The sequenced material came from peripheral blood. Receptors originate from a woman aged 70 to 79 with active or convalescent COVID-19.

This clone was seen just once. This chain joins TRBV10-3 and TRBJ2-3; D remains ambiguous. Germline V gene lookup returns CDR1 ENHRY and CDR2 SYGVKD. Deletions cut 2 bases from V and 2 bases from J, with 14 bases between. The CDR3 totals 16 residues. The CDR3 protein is CAISEDSVPTTDTQYF. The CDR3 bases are TGTGCCATCAGTGAGGACTCCGTGCCGACCACAGATACGCAGTATTTT.

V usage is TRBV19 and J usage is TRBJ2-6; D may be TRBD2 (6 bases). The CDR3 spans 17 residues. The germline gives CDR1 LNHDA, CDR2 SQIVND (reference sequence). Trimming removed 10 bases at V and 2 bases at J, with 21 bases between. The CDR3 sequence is CATAGMNSLTGANVLTF. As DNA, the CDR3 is TGTGCCACCGCGGGGATGAATTCTTTAACTGGGGCCAACGTCCTGACTTTC.

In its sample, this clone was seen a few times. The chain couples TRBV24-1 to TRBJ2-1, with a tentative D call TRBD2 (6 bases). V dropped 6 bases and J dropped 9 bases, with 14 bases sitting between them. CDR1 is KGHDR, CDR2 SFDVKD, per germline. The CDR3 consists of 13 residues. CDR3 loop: CATSRGGEAEQFF. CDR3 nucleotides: TGTGCCACCAGTAGGGGCGGGGAGGCTGAGCAGTTCTTC.

The CDR3 is CASSEVGEGYTF. The CDR3 bases are TGTGCCAGCAGTGAAGTAGGGGAAGGCTACACCTTC. J is TRBJ1-2 and V is TRBV6-1; D might be TRBD1 (5 bases). The CDR3 spans 12 residues. V lost 1 base, J lost 8 bases, and 8 bases lay in between. Per the germline V gene, CDR1 is MNHNS and CDR2 is SASEGT.

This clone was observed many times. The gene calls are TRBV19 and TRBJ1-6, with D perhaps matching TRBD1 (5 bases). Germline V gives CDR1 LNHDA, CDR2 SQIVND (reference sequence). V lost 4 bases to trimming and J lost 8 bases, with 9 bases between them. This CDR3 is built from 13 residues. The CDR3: CASSTQGDSPLHF. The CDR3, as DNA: TGTGCCAGTAGTACCCAAGGGGATTCACCCCTCCACTTT. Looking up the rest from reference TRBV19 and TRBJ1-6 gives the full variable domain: DGGITQSPKYLFRKEGQNVTLSCEQNLNHDAMYWYRQDPGQGLRLIYYSQIVNDFQKGDIAEGYSVSREKKESFPLTVTSAQKNPTAFYLCASSTQGDSPLHFGNGTRLTVT.

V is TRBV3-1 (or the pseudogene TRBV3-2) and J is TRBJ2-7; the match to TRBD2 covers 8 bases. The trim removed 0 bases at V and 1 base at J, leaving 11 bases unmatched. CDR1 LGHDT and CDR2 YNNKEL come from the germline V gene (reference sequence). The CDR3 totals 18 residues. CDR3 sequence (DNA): TGTGCCAGCAGCCAAGATCATGGGCTAGCGGGTGAATCCTACGAGCAGTACTTC. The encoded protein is CASSQDHGLAGESYEQYF.

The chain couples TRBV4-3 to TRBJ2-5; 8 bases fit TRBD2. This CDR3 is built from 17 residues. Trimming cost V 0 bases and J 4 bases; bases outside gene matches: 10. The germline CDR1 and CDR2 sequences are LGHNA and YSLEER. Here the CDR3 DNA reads TGCGCCAGCAGCCAAGATAAGCAGAGCGGGGGAGGAGAGACCCAGTACTTC. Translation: CASSQDKQSGGGETQYF.

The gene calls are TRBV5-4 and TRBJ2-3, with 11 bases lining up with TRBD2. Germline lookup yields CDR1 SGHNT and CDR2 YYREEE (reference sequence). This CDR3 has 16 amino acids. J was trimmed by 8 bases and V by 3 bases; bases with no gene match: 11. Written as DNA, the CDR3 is TGTGCCAGCAGCTCGGGGACTAGCGGCCTTCAAGGTACGCAGTATTTT. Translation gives CASSSGTSGLQGTQYF.

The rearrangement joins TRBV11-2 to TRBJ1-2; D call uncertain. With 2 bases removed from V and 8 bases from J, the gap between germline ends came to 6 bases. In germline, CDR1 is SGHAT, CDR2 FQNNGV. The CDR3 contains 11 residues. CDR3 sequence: CASSLPGGYTF. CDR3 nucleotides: TGTGCCAGCAGCTTACCCGGGGGCTACACCTTC.